This TCR beta chain was sequenced in a study of blood T cell repertoires in COVID-19. In the authors' workflow: By means of reference gene primer amplification, nucleated cell counts were estimated. This table comes from immunoSEQ multiplex PCR, and its TCRdb copy is limited to in-frame clones, with some not included. The D gene and trimming were derived from the DNA, and the V and J assignments and clone size from that table. The sample lists 150,000 or so clones; approximately 82% were seen once. The CDR3 runs 17 residues. J gave up 5 bases and V 5 bases, and 15 bases lay outside the gene matches. Germline CDR1 and CDR2: MDHEN and SYDVKM.

The material sequenced was peripheral blood. The chain employs TRBV28 and TRBJ1-1; 9 bases align to TRBD1. The receptor was derived from an elderly woman with acute or convalescent COVID-19. This CDR3 reads CASSPLLGQGRRTEAFF. The CDR3 DNA reads as TGTGCCAGCAGTCCGCTGCTCGGACAGGGGCGCCGAACTGAAGCTTTCTTT.